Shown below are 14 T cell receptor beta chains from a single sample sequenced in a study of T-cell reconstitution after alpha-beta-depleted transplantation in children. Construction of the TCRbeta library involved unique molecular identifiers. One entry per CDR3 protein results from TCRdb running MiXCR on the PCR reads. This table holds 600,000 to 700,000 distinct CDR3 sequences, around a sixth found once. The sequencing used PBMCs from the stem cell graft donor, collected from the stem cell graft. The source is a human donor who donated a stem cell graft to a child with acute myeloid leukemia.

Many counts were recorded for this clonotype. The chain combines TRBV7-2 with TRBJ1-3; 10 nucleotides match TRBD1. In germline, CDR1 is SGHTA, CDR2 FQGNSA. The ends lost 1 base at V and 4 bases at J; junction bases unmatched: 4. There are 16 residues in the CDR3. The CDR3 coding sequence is TGTGCCAGCAGCTTAGTCCTGGGACAGGGGGGAAACACCATATATTTT. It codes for CASSLVLGQGGNTIYF.

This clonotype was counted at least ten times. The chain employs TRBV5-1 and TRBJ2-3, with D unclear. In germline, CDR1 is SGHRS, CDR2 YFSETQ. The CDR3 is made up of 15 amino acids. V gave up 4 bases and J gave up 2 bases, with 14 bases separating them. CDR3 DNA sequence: TGCGCCAGCAGCGGGATGTATGGGCTCACAGATACGCAGTATTTT. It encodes CASSGMYGLTDTQYF.

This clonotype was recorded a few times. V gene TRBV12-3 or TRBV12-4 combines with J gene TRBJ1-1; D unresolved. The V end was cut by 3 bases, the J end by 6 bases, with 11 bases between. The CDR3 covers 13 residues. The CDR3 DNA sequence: TGTGCCAGCAGTTTTGGGGATATGCCTGAAGCTTTCTTT. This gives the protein CASSFGDMPEAFF.

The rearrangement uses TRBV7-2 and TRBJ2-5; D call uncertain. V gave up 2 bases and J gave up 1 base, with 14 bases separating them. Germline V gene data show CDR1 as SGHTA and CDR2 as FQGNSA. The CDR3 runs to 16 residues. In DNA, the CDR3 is TGTGCCAGCAGCTTATCGCTACAGCCCATCCAAGAGACCCAGTACTTC. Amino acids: CASSLSLQPIQETQYF. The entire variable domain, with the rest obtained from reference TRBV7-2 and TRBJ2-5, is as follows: GAGVSQSPSNKVTEKGKDVELRCDPISGHTALYWYRQSLGQGLEFLIYFQGNSAPDKSGLPSDRFSAERTGGSVSTLTIQRTQQEDSAVYLCASSLSLQPIQETQYFGPGTRLLVL.

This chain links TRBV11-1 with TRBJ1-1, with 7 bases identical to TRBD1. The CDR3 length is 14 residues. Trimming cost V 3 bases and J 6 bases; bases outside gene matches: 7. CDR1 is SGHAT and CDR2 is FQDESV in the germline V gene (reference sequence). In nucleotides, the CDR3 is TGTGCCAGCAGCTTTTCAGGACAGGCCTCTGAAGCTTTCTTT. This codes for CASSFSGQASEAFF.

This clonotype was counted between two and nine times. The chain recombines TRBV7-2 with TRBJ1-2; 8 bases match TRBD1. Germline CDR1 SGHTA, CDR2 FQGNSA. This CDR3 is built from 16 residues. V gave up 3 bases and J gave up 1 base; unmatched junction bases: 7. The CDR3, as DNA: TGTGCCAGCAGCTTGTTCCCGACAGGGGATAACTATGGCTACACCTTC. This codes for CASSLFPTGDNYGYTF.

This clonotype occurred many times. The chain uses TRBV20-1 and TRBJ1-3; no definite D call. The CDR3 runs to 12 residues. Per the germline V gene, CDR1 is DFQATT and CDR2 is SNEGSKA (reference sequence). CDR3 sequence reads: CTAVGAGNTIYF. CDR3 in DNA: TGCACGGCGGTTGGCGCTGGAAACACCATATATTTT.

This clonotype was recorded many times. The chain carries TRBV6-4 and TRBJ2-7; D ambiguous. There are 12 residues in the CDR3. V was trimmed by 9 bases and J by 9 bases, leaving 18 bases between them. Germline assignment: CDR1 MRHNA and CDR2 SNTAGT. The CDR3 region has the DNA TGTGCCAGATTGACACCTGATCTCGGGCAGTACGTC. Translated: CARLTPDLGQYV.

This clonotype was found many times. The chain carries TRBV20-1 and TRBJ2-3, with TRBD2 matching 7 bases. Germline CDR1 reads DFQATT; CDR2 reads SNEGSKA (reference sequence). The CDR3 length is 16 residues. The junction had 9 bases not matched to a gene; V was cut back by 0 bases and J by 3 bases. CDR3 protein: CSARDAALGGTDTQYF. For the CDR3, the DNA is TGCAGTGCTAGAGATGCCGCGTTGGGAGGGACAGATACGCAGTATTTT.

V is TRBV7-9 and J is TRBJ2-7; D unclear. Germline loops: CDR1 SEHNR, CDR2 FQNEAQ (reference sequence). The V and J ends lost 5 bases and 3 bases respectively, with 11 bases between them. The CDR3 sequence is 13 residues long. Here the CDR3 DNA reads TGTGCCAGCAGCATTGACACCTACTACGAGCAGTACTTC. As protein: CASSIDTYYEQYF.

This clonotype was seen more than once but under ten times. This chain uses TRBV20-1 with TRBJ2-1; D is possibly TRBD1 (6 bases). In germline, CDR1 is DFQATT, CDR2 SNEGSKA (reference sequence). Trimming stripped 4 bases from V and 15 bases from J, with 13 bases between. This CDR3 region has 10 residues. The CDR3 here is CSAKTGFVFF. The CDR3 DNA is TGCAGTGCTAAAACAGGGTTTGTGTTCTTC.

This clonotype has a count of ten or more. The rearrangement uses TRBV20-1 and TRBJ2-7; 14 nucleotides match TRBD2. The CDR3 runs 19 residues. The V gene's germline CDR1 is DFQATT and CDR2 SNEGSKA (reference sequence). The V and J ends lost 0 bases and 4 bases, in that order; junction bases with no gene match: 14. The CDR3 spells CSAREPGLAGDPLAYEQYF. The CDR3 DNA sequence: TGCAGTGCTAGAGAACCGGGACTAGCGGGGGATCCTTTAGCTTACGAGCAGTACTTC.

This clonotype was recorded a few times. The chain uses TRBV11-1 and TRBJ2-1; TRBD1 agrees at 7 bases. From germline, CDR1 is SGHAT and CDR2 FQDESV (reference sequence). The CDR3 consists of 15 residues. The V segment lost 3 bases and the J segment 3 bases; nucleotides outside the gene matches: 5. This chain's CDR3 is CASSFRRDSYNEQFF. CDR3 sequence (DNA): TGTGCCAGCAGCTTCCGACGGGACAGCTACAATGAGCAGTTCTTC.

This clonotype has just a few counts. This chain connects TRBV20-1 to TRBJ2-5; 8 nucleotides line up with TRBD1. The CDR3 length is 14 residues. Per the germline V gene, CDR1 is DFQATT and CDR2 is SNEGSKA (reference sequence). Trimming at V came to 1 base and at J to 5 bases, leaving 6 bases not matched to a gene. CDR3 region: CSARGPRGPETQYF. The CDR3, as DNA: TGCAGTGCTAGAGGGCCCAGGGGGCCGGAGACCCAGTACTTC.